The 17 T cell receptor beta chains reported below all come from one sample, sequenced in a study of blood T cell repertoires in COVID-19. TCRdb's table, derived via immunoSEQ multiplex PCR, lists solely in-frame clones and lacks some. The sample consists of 250,000 or so clones, over 70% of them appearing once. The sample consisted of peripheral blood. These receptors all come from a woman in her thirties or forties who had recovered from COVID-19.

The V and J genes are TRBV2 and TRBJ1-6; possibly TRBD1 for D (5 bases). Trimming took 5 bases from V and 6 from J, leaving 17 bases between them. Germline V gene lookup returns CDR1 SNHLY and CDR2 FYNNEI. The CDR3 sequence is 16 residues long. CDR3 nucleotides: TGTGCCAGCAGTTCGCGATACCCTCAGGGTAATTCACCCCTCCACTTT. Its protein product is CASSSRYPQGNSPLHF.

This rearrangement joins TRBV2 to TRBJ2-5, with 8 bases aligning to TRBD1. The junction had 3 bases not matched to a gene; V was cut back by 4 bases and J by 5 bases. Germline loops: CDR1 SNHLY, CDR2 FYNNEI. This CDR3 is 13 amino acids long. The CDR3, as DNA: TGTGCCAGCAGTGTTGACAGGGGCGAGACCCAGTACTTC. Residues: CASSVDRGETQYF.

The chain is built from TRBV4-2 and TRBJ2-7, with a possible D match to TRBD1 (7 bases). With 1 base removed from V and 5 bases from J, the gap between germline ends came to 12 bases. Germline V gene data show CDR1 as LGHNA and CDR2 as YNFKEQ. CDR3 length: 14 residues. This CDR3 is CASSQGVRGDEQYF. The CDR3 DNA reads TGTGCCAGCAGCCAAGGGGTCAGGGGGGACGAGCAGTACTTC.

In this sample, this clone turned up once. CDR3: CASSRLAGGQSRETQYF. The CDR3 coding sequence is TGCGCCAGCTCCCGACTAGCGGGGGGCCAATCGCGAGAGACCCAGTACTTC. The V and J genes are TRBV5-1 and TRBJ2-5; 13 nucleotides agree with TRBD2. Trimming cost V 7 bases and J 4 bases; bases outside gene matches: 13. Germline values: CDR1 SGHRS, CDR2 YFSETQ. This CDR3 contains 17 residues.

Points on this clone: Other DNA sequences of this sample code for an identical CDR3. The gene calls are TRBV30 and TRBJ1-2, with D hard to call. The germline V gene has CDR1 GTSNPN and CDR2 SVGIG (reference sequence). The ends were cut back, 2 bases at V and 8 bases at J, with 9 bases in the middle. The CDR3 consists of 11 residues. This chain's CDR3 is CAWSPGYGYTF. In nucleotides, the CDR3 is TGTGCCTGGAGTCCCGGGTACGGCTACACCTTC.

The chain has TRBV28 and TRBJ1-4; tentatively, D is TRBD1 (5 bases). The CDR3 extends over 13 amino acids. Germline CDR1 MDHEN, CDR2 SYDVKM. The V end lost 6 bases, the J end lost 14 bases, and 19 bases lay between the germline ends. CDR3 loop: CASREGPHRYLFF. The CDR3 nucleotides read TGTGCCAGCAGGGAGGGACCGCATAGATACCTGTTTTTT.

The chain combines TRBV6-5 with TRBJ1-2; 8 bases line up with TRBD1. V lost 8 bases to trimming and J lost 4 bases; unmatched junction nucleotides: 6. Germline CDR1 is MNHEY and CDR2 is SVGAGI. CDR3 size: 13 residues. The CDR3 is CASGQGTTYGYTF. The CDR3 DNA is TGTGCCAGCGGACAGGGAACTACCTATGGCTACACCTTC.

With respect to this clone: A much larger clone lies a single base off, so this may be a read error. The chain couples TRBV5-4 to TRBJ2-7, with D maybe TRBD2 (6 bases). The CDR3 consists of 12 residues. V shed 5 bases and J shed 0 bases, with 6 bases lying between them. The germline CDR1 and CDR2 sequences are SGHNT and YYREEE (reference sequence). CDR3 nucleotides: TGTGCCAGCAGGGGGGGCTCCTACGAGCAGTACTTC. This gives the protein CASRGGSYEQYF.

The chain carries TRBV4-1 and TRBJ2-7, with TRBD2 identical over 7 bases. Trimming cost V 3 bases and J 6 bases; bases outside gene matches: 11. This CDR3 has 15 residues. CDR1 is MGHRA, CDR2 YSYEKL, per germline. CDR3 sequence reads: CASSQEPGGVPEQYF. The CDR3 DNA follows: TGCGCCAGCAGCCAGGAGCCTGGGGGGGTTCCCGAGCAGTACTTC.

The chain joins TRBV27 to TRBJ1-5, with 7 bases identical to TRBD1. From germline, CDR1 is MNHEY and CDR2 SMNVEV (reference sequence). The V segment lost 3 bases and the J segment 9 bases; nucleotides outside the gene matches: 5. This CDR3 is built from 13 residues. As DNA, the CDR3 is TGTGCCAGCAGTTTTGACAGGGAGCGGCCCCAGCATTTT. Its translation is CASSFDRERPQHF.

The V gene is TRBV18, the J gene TRBJ1-3; weak D call: TRBD1 (6 bases). The CDR3 consists of 18 residues. The V gene lost 3 bases and the J gene lost 1 base, with 19 bases spanning the gap. Germline CDR1 KGHSH, CDR2 LQKENI. Here the CDR3 reads CASSPPGGGPYSGNTIYF. The CDR3 DNA reads TGTGCCAGCTCACCGCCGGGCGGGGGGCCCTATTCTGGAAACACCATATATTTT. The variable domain in full, completed from reference TRBV18 and TRBJ1-3, reads NAGVMQNPRHLVRRRGQEARLRCSPMKGHSHVYWYRQLPEEGLKFMVYLQKENIIDESGMPKERFSAEFPKEGPSILRIQQVVRGDSAAYFCASSPPGGGPYSGNTIYFGEGSWLTVV.

This chain connects TRBV2 to TRBJ2-5, with 8 bases fitting TRBD2. V dropped 2 bases and J dropped 3; count of bases not matched to a gene: 8. The CDR3 covers 16 residues. CDR1 is SNHLY, CDR2 FYNNEI, per germline. Here the CDR3 reads CASSESGGGNEETQYF. DNA for the CDR3: TGTGCCAGCAGTGAATCGGGGGGGGGAAATGAAGAGACCCAGTACTTC.

The rearrangement joins TRBV11-3 to TRBJ2-1, with D possibly being TRBD2 (5 bases). The length of the CDR3 is 12 residues. Deletions cut 4 bases from V and 10 bases from J, with 11 bases between. Germline values: CDR1 SGHNT, CDR2 YENEEA. The CDR3 region is CASSSSRGEQFF. The DNA for the CDR3 is TGTGCCAGCAGCTCCTCTCGAGGGGAGCAGTTCTTC.

The chain has TRBV10-3 and TRBJ2-1; D not resolved. V was clipped by 8 bases and J by 0 bases, with 11 bases between them. The CDR3 loop spans 14 amino acids. The germline CDR1 and CDR2 sequences are ENHRY and SYGVKD. CDR3 sequence reads: CAIANRSSYNEQFF. The DNA of the CDR3 is TGTGCCATCGCGAATCGGAGCTCCTACAATGAGCAGTTCTTC.

The rearrangement joins TRBV5-1 to TRBJ2-1; TRBD2 aligns across 14 bases. Trimming took 4 bases from V and 5 from J; bases not matched to a gene: 8. CDR3 size: 17 residues. Germline-derived CDR1 and CDR2 are SGHRS and YFSETQ. The chain's CDR3 is CASSPGLAGGLDNEQFF. CDR3 nucleotides: TGCGCCAGCAGCCCTGGACTAGCGGGGGGCTTGGACAATGAGCAGTTCTTC.

V gene TRBV7-8 combines with J gene TRBJ1-4; no clear D. This CDR3 is 16 amino acids long. V lost 4 bases to trimming and J lost 1 base, with 13 bases between them. Germline V lookup: CDR1 SGHVS, CDR2 FQNEAQ. The CDR3 coding sequence is TGTGCCAGCAGCTCGGGATCCCGGGTAACTAATGAAAAACTGTTTTTT. Its translation: CASSSGSRVTNEKLFF. The entire variable domain, with the rest obtained from reference TRBV7-8 and TRBJ1-4, is as follows: GAGVSQSPRYKVAKRGQDVALRCDPISGHVSLFWYQQALGQGPEFLTYFQNEAQLDKSGLPSDRFFAERPEGSVSTLKIQRTQQEDSAVYLCASSSGSRVTNEKLFFGSGTQLSVL.

This clone was observed a single time. The rearrangement links TRBV28 to TRBJ1-2; 7 positions agree with TRBD1. From germline, CDR1 is MDHEN and CDR2 SYDVKM. The CDR3 spans 15 residues. The junction had 9 bases not matched to a gene; V was cut back by 5 bases and J by 3 bases. The CDR3 here is CASSDGAGGHYGYTF. The DNA for the CDR3 is TGTGCCAGCAGTGATGGGGCAGGGGGGCACTATGGCTACACCTTC.